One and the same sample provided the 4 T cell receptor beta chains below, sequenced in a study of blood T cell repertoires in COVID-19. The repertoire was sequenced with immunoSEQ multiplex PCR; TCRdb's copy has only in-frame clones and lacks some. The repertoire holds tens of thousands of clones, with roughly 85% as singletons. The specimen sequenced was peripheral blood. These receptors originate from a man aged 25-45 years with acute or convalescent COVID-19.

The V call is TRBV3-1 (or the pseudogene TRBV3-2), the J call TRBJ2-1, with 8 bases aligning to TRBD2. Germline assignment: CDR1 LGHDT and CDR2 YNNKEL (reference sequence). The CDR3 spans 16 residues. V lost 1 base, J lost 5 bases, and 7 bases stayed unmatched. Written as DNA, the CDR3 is TGTGCCAGCAGCCAAGCTAGGACTAGCAGACACAATGAGCAGTTCTTC. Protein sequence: CASSQARTSRHNEQFF.

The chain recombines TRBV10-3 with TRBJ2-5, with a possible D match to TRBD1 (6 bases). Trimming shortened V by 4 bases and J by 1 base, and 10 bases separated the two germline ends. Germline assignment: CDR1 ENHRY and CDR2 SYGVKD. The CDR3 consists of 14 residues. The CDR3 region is CAISGGDTQETQYF. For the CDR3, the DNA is TGTGCCATCAGTGGTGGGGACACCCAAGAGACCCAGTACTTC.

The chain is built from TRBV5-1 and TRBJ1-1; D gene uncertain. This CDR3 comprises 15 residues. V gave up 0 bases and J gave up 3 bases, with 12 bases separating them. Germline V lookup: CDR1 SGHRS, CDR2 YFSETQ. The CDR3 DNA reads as TGCGCCAGCAGCTTGGCCCCCGGTCGGGACACTGAAGCTTTCTTT. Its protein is CASSLAPGRDTEAFF.

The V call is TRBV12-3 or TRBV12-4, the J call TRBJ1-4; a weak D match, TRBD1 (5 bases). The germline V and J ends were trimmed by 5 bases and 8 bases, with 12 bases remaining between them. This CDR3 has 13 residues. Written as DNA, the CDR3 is TGTGCCAGCAGTGCCGGGGGGAGGGAAAAACTGTTTTTT. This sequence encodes CASSAGGREKLFF.